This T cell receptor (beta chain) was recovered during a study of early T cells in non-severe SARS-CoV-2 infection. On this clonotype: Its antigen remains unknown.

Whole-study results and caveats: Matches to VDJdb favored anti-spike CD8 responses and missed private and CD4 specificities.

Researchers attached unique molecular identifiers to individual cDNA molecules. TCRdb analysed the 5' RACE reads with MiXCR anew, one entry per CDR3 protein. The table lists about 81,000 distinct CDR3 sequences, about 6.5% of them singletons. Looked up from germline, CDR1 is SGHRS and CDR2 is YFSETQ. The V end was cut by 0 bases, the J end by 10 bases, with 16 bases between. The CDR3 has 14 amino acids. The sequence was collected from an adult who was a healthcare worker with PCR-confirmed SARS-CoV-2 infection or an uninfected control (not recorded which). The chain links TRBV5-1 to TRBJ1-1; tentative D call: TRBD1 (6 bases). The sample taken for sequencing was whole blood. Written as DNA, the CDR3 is TGCGCCAGCAGCTTGGTTCCGGGACAAATAGGAGCTTTCTTT. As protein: CASSLVPGQIGAFF.